The 20 T cell receptor beta chains below all came from one sample that was sequenced in a study of OX40 agonist ivuxolimab in advanced cancers. Using immunoSEQ multiplex PCR, the repertoire was profiled, and TCRdb retains in-frame clones only, with some absent. The repertoire holds roughly 45,000 clones, with over 65% as singletons. The sample consisted of CD4+ or CD8+ T cells sorted from blood, taken in a trial of the OX40 agonist ivuxolimab. Receptors were obtained from an adult with an advanced solid tumor such as melanoma, head and neck, liver or kidney cancer.

The chain employs TRBV2 and TRBJ2-7, with TRBD2 identical over 7 bases. The CDR3 covers 13 residues. The germline gives CDR1 SNHLY, CDR2 FYNNEI. V lost 3 bases and J lost 4; bases outside the gene matches: 3. The CDR3 spells CASSETSWYEQYF. The CDR3 nucleotides read TGTGCCAGCAGTGAGACTAGCTGGTACGAGCAGTACTTC.

In this sample, this clone turned up a few times. The J gene is TRBJ2-1, the V gene TRBV11-3; a possible D gene is TRBD2 (6 bases). The CDR3 covers 12 residues. V was shortened by 4 bases and J by 7 bases, with 8 bases between the two germline ends. The germline CDR1 and CDR2 sequences are SGHNT and YENEEA. The CDR3 sequence is CASSSGGNEQFF. The CDR3 DNA follows: TGTGCCAGCAGCTCTGGGGGGAATGAGCAGTTCTTC.

J is TRBJ2-1 and V is TRBV4-1; TRBD2 aligns across 8 bases. The J segment lost 10 bases and the V segment lost 2 bases, leaving 4 bases of the junction unmatched. The CDR3 is made up of 13 amino acids. Germline CDR1 and CDR2: MGHRA and YSYEKL. The DNA for the CDR3 is TGCGCCAGCAGCCAAACGACGGGGGGGGAGCAGTTCTTC. This sequence encodes CASSQTTGGEQFF.

The chain combines TRBV4-2 with TRBJ2-7; tentative D call: TRBD1 (6 bases). The length of the CDR3 is 15 residues. Between the trimmed V and J ends, which lost 1 base and 5 bases, there was a span of 15 bases. Germline assignment: CDR1 LGHNA and CDR2 YNFKEQ. CDR3 sequence reads: CASSQVPGTIDEQYF. CDR3 coding DNA: TGTGCCAGCAGCCAAGTCCCCGGGACAATCGACGAGCAGTACTTC.

The chain carries TRBV9 and TRBJ2-7; D possibly corresponds to TRBD1 (5 bases). Germline CDR1 reads SGDLS; CDR2 reads YYNGEE. This CDR3 is built from 15 residues. The V gene lost 0 bases and the J gene lost 0 bases, with 10 bases spanning the gap. The CDR3 region has the DNA TGTGCCAGCAGCGTAGAAGGGGCGGCCTCCTACGAGCAGTACTTC. This codes for CASSVEGAASYEQYF. Complete variable domain (other parts from reference TRBV9 and TRBJ2-7): DSGVTQTPKHLITATGQRVTLRCSPRSGDLSVYWYQQSLDQGLQFLIQYYNGEERAKGNILERFSAQQFPDLHSELNLSSLELGDSALYFCASSVEGAASYEQYFGPGTRLTVT.

The V gene is TRBV6-5, the J gene TRBJ2-2; D gene unclear. Germline-derived CDR1 and CDR2 are MNHEY and SVGAGI. The CDR3 is made up of 13 amino acids. Trimming stripped 6 bases from V and 2 bases from J, with 7 bases between. CDR3 DNA: TGTGCCAGCAGACCGTCTAACACCGGGGAGCTGTTTTTT. Translating it yields CASRPSNTGELFF.

V is TRBV29-1 and J is TRBJ2-5; D possibly matches TRBD1 or TRBD2 (5 bases each). Germline V gives CDR1 SQVTM, CDR2 ANQGSEA. V dropped 0 bases and J dropped 5 bases, with 10 bases sitting between them. This CDR3 contains 13 residues. This CDR3 reads CSVEDLWDETQYF. The DNA for the CDR3 is TGCAGCGTTGAAGATCTCTGGGACGAGACCCAGTACTTC. Filled out from reference TRBV29-1 and TRBJ2-5, the complete variable domain reads SAVISQKPSRDICQRGTSLTIQCQVDSQVTMMFWYRQQPGQSLTLIATANQGSEATYESGFVIDKFPISRPNLTFSTLTVSNMSPEDSSIYLCSVEDLWDETQYFGPGTRLLVL.

This clone was counted a single time. The J gene is TRBJ2-3, the V gene TRBV12-5, with 8 bases identical to TRBD2. The CDR3 loop spans 16 amino acids. Germline loops: CDR1 LGHNT, CDR2 FRNRAP. Trimming took 6 bases from V and 4 from J; bases not matched to a gene: 12. CDR3 loop: CASGFQAGLGPDTQYF. The DNA for the CDR3 is TGTGCTAGTGGGTTCCAAGCGGGACTAGGCCCAGATACGCAGTATTTT. The complete variable domain, with remaining parts taken from reference TRBV12-5 and TRBJ2-3, reads DARVTQTPRHKVTEMGQEVTMRCQPILGHNTVFWYRQTMMQGLELLAYFRNRAPLDDSGMPKDRFSAEMPDATLATLKIQPSEPRDSAVYFCASGFQAGLGPDTQYFGPGTRLTVL.

V is TRBV10-3 and J is TRBJ2-4, with 10 bases matching TRBD2. Germline V lookup: CDR1 ENHRY, CDR2 SYGVKD. J gave up 6 bases and V 1 base, and 12 bases lay outside the gene matches. The CDR3 spans 18 residues. The CDR3 nucleotides read TGTGCCATCAGTGAGTTCGAGCGGGAGGGAGTATTGGGAAACATTCAGTACTTC. Protein: CAISEFEREGVLGNIQYF.

CDR3 in amino acids: CASSRTGGGNQPQHF. The CDR3 bases are TGTGCCAGCAGTCGAACCGGGGGAGGGAATCAGCCCCAGCATTTT. The genes are TRBV6-6 and TRBJ1-5, with D possibly TRBD1 on 5 matching bases. Per the germline V gene, CDR1 is MNHNY and CDR2 is SVGAGI (reference sequence). V was cut by 5 bases and J by 4 bases, with 15 bases left in between. The CDR3 has 15 residues.

Turning to this clone: One end of the junction fails to match germline, which may point to a read error. The J gene is TRBJ2-7, the V gene TRBV6-1, with 9 bases matching TRBD1. Germline V gives CDR1 MNHNS, CDR2 SASEGT. The CDR3 is made up of 15 amino acids. CDR3 sequence reads: CASSEGQGPSYERYF. The CDR3 region has the DNA TGTGCCAGCAGTGAGGGACAGGGCCCCTCCTACGAGCGGTACTTC.

The rearrangement links TRBV19 to TRBJ1-2; perhaps TRBD1 as D (5 bases). The ends were cut back, 7 bases at V and 6 bases at J, with 15 bases in the middle. The germline V gene encodes CDR1 LNHDA and CDR2 SQIVND (reference sequence). The CDR3 loop spans 13 amino acids. CDR3 in amino acids: CASNGAQGDGYTF. The CDR3, as DNA: TGTGCCAGTAATGGAGCCCAAGGGGATGGCTACACCTTC.

In its sample, this clone was seen once. The J gene is TRBJ2-1, the V gene TRBV7-6; D unclear. The germline CDR1 and CDR2 sequences are SGHVS and FNYEAQ. The CDR3 contains 11 residues. V was trimmed by 5 bases and J by 9 bases, leaving 8 bases between them. CDR3 amino acids: CASSTWREQFF. The CDR3 nucleotides are TGTGCCAGCAGCACCTGGCGTGAGCAGTTCTTC.

On this clone: Other DNA sequences in this specimen translate into the identical CDR3. The chain has TRBV19 and TRBJ2-7; tentative D call: TRBD2 (5 bases). Trimming removed 3 bases at V and 1 base at J, with 13 bases between. Germline loops: CDR1 LNHDA, CDR2 SQIVND (reference sequence). This CDR3 is built from 15 residues. The DNA of the CDR3 is TGTGCCAGTAGTATTGGTGGAGGAACTTCCTACGAGCAGTACTTC. Its protein is CASSIGGGTSYEQYF.

The rearrangement joins TRBV5-5 to TRBJ1-1; maybe TRBD1 (5 bases). The CDR3 consists of 14 residues. Between the trimmed V and J ends, which lost 4 bases and 0 bases, there was a span of 10 bases. CDR1 is SGHKS and CDR2 is YYEKEE in the germline V gene (reference sequence). CDR3 sequence reads: CASSPTVMNTEAFF. As DNA, the CDR3 is TGTGCCAGCAGCCCGACAGTGATGAACACTGAAGCTTTCTTT.

The chain carries TRBV5-6 and TRBJ2-1; D call uncertain. The CDR3 consists of 15 residues. V lost 2 bases, J lost 6 bases, and 15 bases lay in between. Germline V gene data show CDR1 as SGHDT and CDR2 as YYEEEE. The CDR3 reads CASSLGSPTSNEQFF. The CDR3, as DNA: TGTGCCAGCAGCTTAGGTTCCCCTACGTCCAATGAGCAGTTCTTC.

The rearrangement uses TRBV28 and TRBJ2-3; TRBD1 might be the D (6 bases). With 3 bases removed from V and 4 bases from J, the gap between germline ends came to 14 bases. Germline assignment: CDR1 MDHEN and CDR2 SYDVKM. This CDR3 spans 15 amino acids. CDR3 nucleotides: TGTGCCAGCAGTTTTATCGGGAAGGGGGCAGATACGCAGTATTTT. It yields the protein CASSFIGKGADTQYF.

V and J are TRBV7-9 and TRBJ2-2, with D uncertain. Germline CDR1 is SEHNR and CDR2 is FQNEAQ (reference sequence). Trimming shortened V by 2 bases and J by 4 bases, and 5 bases separated the two germline ends. CDR3 length: 13 residues. The CDR3 sequence is CASSLTPTGELFF. CDR3 nucleotide sequence: TGTGCCAGCAGCTTAACCCCCACCGGGGAGCTGTTTTTT.

The chain is built from TRBV5-5 and TRBJ2-3; D is uncertain. CDR1 and CDR2 from the germline V gene are SGHKS and YYEKEE (reference sequence). V lost 6 bases and J lost 2, with 16 bases in between. This CDR3 contains 15 residues. The CDR3 spells CASNRLLAATDTQYF. CDR3 DNA sequence: TGTGCCAGCAATCGATTGTTGGCAGCCACAGATACGCAGTATTTT.

The chain recombines TRBV7-8 with TRBJ2-7; D is possibly TRBD1 or TRBD2 (5 bases each). V was cut by 2 bases and J by 4 bases, with 6 bases left in between. The CDR3 has 12 amino acids. Per germline, CDR1 SGHVS and CDR2 FQNEAQ. The CDR3, as DNA: TGTGCCAGCAGCTTATGGGGGTACGAGCAGTACTTC. Translated: CASSLWGYEQYF.